Detailed here is one T cell receptor beta chain. Its specificity is not known. This specimen comes from a study of cytomegalovirus exposure and HLA in healthy donors. Study-wide results and caveats: Cytomegalovirus-associated TCR beta chains were listed, numbering more than 150. Donor immune exposure was known only as CMV serostatus.

PCR employed 60 Vbeta and 13 Jbeta primers. How the authors handled the data: An analysis performed later counted around 86 million unique TCR beta chains (approximately 10 million of them shared). Using immunoSEQ multiplex PCR, the repertoire was profiled, and TCRdb retains in-frame clones only, with some absent. D and trimming were read from the DNA, whereas the V and J calls and clone size are those reported in that table. The data contain roughly 68,000 clones, over 70% of them seen just once; the ten biggest clones take up about 5%. Per germline, CDR1 MNHEY and CDR2 SVGAGI. The CDR3 sequence is 14 residues long. Trimming at V came to 6 bases and at J to 5 bases, leaving 6 bases not matched to a gene.

The chain joins TRBV6-5 to TRBJ2-2, with TRBD1 matching over 7 bases. This sequence was found in a male donor in good health and CMV-seropositive. Sequenced: PBMCs. CDR3 sequence reads: CASSPRGSTGELFF. CDR3 coding DNA: TGTGCCAGCAGCCCCAGGGGGTCGACCGGGGAGCTGTTTTTT.